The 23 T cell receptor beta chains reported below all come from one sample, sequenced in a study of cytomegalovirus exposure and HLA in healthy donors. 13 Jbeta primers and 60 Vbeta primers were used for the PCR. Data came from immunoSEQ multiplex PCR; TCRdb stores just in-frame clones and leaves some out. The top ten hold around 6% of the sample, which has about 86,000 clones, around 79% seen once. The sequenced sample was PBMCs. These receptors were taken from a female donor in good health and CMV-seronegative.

CDR3: CASIRTGTPYEQYF. In DNA form, the CDR3 reads TGCGCCAGTATAAGGACAGGAACACCCTACGAGCAGTACTTC. The chain couples TRBV10-2 to TRBJ2-7; 7 nucleotides agree with TRBD1. The germline CDR1 and CDR2 sequences are WSHSY and SAAADI. The CDR3 is 14 residues long. The V gene end was trimmed by 9 bases and the J gene end by 2 bases; junction bases not matched to a gene: 10.

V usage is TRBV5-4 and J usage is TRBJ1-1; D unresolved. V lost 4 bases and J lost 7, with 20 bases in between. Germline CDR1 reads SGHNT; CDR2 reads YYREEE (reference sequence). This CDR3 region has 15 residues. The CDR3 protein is CASSAYGESGDEAFF. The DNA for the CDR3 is TGTGCCAGCAGCGCATATGGAGAGTCGGGAGATGAAGCTTTCTTT. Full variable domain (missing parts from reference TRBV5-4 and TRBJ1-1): ETGVTQSPTHLIKTRGQQVTLRCSSQSGHNTVSWYQQALGQGPQFIFQYYREEENGRGNFPPRFSGLQFPNYSSELNVNALELDDSALYLCASSAYGESGDEAFFGQGTRLTVV.

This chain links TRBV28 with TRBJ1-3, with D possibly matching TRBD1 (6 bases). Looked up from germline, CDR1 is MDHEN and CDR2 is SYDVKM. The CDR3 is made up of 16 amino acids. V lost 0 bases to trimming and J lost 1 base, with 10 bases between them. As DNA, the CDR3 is TGTGCCAGCAGTTTATGGGGGGGGCCTTCTGGAAACACCATATATTTT. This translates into CASSLWGGPSGNTIYF.

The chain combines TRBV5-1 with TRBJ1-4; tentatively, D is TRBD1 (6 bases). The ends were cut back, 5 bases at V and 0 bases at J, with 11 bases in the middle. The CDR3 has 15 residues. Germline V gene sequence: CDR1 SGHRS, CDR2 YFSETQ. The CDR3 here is CASSQGLTTNEKLFF. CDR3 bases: TGCGCCAGCAGTCAGGGGTTAACAACTAATGAAAAACTGTTTTTT. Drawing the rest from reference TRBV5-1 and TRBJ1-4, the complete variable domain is KAGVTQTPRYLIKTRGQQVTLSCSPISGHRSVSWYQQTPGQGLQFLFEYFSETQRNKGNFPGRFSGRQFSNSRSEMNVSTLELGDSALYLCASSQGLTTNEKLFFGSGTQLSVL.

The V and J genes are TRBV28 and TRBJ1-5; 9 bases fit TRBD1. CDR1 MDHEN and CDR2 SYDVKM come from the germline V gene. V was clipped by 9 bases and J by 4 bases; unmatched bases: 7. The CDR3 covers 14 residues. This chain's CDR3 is CASKTGGLNQPQHF. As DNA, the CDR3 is TGTGCCAGTAAAACAGGGGGCTTAAATCAGCCCCAGCATTTT.

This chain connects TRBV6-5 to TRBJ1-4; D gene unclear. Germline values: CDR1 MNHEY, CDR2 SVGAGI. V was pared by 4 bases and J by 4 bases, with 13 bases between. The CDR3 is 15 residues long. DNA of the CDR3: TGTGCCAGCAGTTCCACCTTGGTACATAATGAAAAACTGTTTTTT. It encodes CASSSTLVHNEKLFF.

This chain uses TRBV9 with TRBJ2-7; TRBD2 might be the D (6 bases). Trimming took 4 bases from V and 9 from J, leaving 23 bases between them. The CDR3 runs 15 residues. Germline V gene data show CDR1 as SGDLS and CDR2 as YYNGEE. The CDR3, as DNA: TGTGCCAGCAGCAAAAATCCCCGGGGACTTCGGGGGCAGTACTTC. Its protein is CASSKNPRGLRGQYF. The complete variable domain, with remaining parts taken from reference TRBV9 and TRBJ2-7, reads DSGVTQTPKHLITATGQRVTLRCSPRSGDLSVYWYQQSLDQGLQFLIQYYNGEERAKGNILERFSAQQFPDLHSELNLSSLELGDSALYFCASSKNPRGLRGQYFGPGTRLTVT.

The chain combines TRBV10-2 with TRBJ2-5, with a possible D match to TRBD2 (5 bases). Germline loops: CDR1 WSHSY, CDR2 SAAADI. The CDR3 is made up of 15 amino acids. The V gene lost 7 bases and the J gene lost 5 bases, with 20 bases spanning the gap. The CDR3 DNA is TGCGCCAGCACCCGCACCGGACTCCGCCCGGAGACCCAGTACTTC. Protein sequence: CASTRTGLRPETQYF.

CDR3 coding DNA: TGCGCCAGCAGCCGCGGACAGGGGGCGAAAAATTCACCCCTCCACTTT. As protein: CASSRGQGAKNSPLHF. The J gene is TRBJ1-6, the V gene TRBV5-1, with 11 bases lining up with TRBD1. CDR1 is SGHRS, CDR2 YFSETQ, per germline. Trimming cost V 4 bases and J 7 bases; bases outside gene matches: 7. The CDR3 is 16 residues long.

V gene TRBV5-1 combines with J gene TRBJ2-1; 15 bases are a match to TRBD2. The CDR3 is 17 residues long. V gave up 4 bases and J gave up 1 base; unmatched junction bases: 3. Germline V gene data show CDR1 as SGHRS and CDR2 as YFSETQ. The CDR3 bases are TGCGCCAGCAGCGGAGGGACTAGCGGGGGGTCCTACAATGAGCAGTTCTTC. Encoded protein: CASSGGTSGGSYNEQFF.

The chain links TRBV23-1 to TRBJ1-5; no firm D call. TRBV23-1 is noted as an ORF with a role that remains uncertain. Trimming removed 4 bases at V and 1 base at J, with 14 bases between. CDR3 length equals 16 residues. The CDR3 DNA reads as TGCGCCAGCAGTCCTCGCTCGGGTTTCAGCAATCAGCCCCAGCATTTT. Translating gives CASSPRSGFSNQPQHF.

CDR3 nucleotides: TGTGCCAGTAGCCAGAACCGACAGGGTCTCTATGGCTACACCTTC. Translation gives CASSQNRQGLYGYTF. J is TRBJ1-2 and V is TRBV19; 7 bases agree with TRBD1. Germline trimming cut 6 bases from V and 4 bases from J; bases unmatched to any gene: 11. The CDR3 loop spans 15 amino acids. Germline lookup yields CDR1 LNHDA and CDR2 SQIVND (reference sequence).

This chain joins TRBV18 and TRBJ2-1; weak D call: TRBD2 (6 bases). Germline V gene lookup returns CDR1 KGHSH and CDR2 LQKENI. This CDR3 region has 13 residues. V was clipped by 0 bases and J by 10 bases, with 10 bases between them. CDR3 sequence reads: CASSPPALAEQFF. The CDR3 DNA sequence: TGTGCCAGCTCACCACCCGCCCTAGCGGAGCAGTTCTTC.

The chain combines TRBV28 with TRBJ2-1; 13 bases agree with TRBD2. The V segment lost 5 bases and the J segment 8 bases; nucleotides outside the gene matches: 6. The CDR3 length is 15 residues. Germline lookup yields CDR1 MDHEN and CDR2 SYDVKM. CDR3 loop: CASSKLAGGTDEQFF. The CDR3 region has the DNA TGTGCCAGCAGTAAACTAGCGGGAGGGACCGATGAGCAGTTCTTC.

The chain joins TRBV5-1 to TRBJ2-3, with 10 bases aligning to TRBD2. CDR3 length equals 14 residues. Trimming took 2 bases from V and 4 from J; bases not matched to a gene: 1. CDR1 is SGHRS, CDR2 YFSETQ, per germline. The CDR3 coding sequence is TGCGCCAGCAGCTTAGCGGGGGGGGCAGATACGCAGTATTTT. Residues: CASSLAGGADTQYF.

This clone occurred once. This CDR3 reads CSVQGARYEQYF. The CDR3 region has the DNA TGCAGCGTTCAGGGGGCAAGGTACGAGCAGTACTTC. The genes are TRBV29-1 and TRBJ2-5, with 8 bases that match TRBD1. The assigned J gene may be wrong: the sequence end matches TRBJ2-7 better. From germline, CDR1 is SQVTM and CDR2 ANQGSEA. The CDR3 is 12 residues long.

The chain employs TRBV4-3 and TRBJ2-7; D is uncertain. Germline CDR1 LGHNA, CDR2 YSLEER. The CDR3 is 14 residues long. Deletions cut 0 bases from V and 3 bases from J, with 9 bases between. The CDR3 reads CASSQDPGNYEQYF. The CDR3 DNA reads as TGCGCCAGCAGCCAAGATCCGGGTAACTACGAGCAGTACTTC.

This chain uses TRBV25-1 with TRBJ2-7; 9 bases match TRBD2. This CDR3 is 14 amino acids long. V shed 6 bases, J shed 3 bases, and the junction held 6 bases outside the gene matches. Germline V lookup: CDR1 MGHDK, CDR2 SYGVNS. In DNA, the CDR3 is TGTGCCAGCAGCCAGACTAGCGGAGACTACGAGCAGTACTTC. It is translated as CASSQTSGDYEQYF.

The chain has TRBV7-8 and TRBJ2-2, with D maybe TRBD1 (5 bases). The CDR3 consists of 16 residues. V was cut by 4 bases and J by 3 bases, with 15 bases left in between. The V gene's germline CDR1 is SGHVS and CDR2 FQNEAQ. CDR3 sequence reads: CASSWGKGFYTGELFF. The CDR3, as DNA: TGTGCCAGCAGCTGGGGCAAGGGATTTTACACCGGGGAGCTGTTTTTT.

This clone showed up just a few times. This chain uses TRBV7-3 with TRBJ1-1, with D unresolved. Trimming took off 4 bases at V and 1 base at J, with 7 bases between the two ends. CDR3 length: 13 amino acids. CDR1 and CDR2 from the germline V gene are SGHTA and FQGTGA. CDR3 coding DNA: TGTGCCAGCAGCTACACAAAGAACACTGAAGCTTTCTTT. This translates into CASSYTKNTEAFF.

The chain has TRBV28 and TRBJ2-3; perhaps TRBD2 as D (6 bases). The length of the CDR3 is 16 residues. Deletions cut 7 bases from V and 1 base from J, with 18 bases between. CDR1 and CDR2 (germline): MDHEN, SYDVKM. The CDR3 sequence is CASIPPGSGRTDTQYF. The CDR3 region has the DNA TGTGCCAGCATTCCCCCTGGTAGCGGACGCACAGATACGCAGTATTTT.

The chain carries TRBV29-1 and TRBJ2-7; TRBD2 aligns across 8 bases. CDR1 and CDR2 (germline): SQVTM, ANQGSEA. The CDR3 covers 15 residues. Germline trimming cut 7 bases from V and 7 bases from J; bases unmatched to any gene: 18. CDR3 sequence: CSAVTRGLGAREQYF. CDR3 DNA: TGCAGCGCCGTCACTCGGGGACTAGGGGCCCGGGAGCAGTACTTC.

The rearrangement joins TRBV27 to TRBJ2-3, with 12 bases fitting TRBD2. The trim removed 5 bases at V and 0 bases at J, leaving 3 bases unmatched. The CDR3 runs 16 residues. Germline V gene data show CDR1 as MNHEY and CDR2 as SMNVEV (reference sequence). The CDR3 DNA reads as TGTGCCAGCAGTATTACTAGCGGGAGGAGCACAGATACGCAGTATTTT. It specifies CASSITSGRSTDTQYF.